The clone carrying this T cell receptor beta chain came up once. Original methodology: Scientists estimated how many nucleated cells there were by amplifying reference gene primers. TCRdb's copy holds only in-frame clones and misses some; the assay was immunoSEQ multiplex PCR. V and J calls plus clone size are reproduced from that table; the DNA served to infer D and trimming. The data contain about 300,000 clones, about four fifths of them singletons. In germline, CDR1 is SQVTM, CDR2 ANQGSEA. The V and J ends lost 0 bases and 1 base respectively, with 12 bases between them. CDR3 size: 15 residues. One Seattle source followed patients from active infection through their disease course. The entry originates in a study of blood T cell repertoires in COVID-19. The wider study: Sites across the United States, Italy and Spain contributed samples from acute and convalescent COVID-19. The cDNA or gDNA used as material had been derived from T cells, B-cell-depleted T cells, or PBMCs.

Sequencing input: peripheral blood. The TCR sequence derives from a human donor with COVID-19, enrolled during active disease. The donor label of this sample is uncertain. The rearrangement uses TRBV29-1 and TRBJ1-1; D ambiguous. This CDR3 is CSVEDWAGRNTEAFF. CDR3 coding DNA: TGCAGCGTTGAAGATTGGGCGGGCCGGAACACTGAAGCTTTCTTT. Full variable domain (missing parts from reference TRBV29-1 and TRBJ1-1): SAVISQKPSRDICQRGTSLTIQCQVDSQVTMMFWYRQQPGQSLTLIATANQGSEATYESGFVIDKFPISRPNLTFSTLTVSNMSPEDSSIYLCSVEDWAGRNTEAFFGQGTRLTVV.